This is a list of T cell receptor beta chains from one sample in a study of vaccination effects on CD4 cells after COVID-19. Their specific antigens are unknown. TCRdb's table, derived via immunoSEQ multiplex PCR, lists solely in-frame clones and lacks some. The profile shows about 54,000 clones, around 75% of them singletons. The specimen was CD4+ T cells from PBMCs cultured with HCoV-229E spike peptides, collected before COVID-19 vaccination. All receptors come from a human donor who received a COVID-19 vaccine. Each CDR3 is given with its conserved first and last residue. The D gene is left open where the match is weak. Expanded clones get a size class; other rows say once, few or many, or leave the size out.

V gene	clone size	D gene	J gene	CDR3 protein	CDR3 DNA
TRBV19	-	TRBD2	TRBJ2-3	CASSQRTSGSTDTQYF	TGTGCCAGTAGTCAAAGGACTAGCGGCAGCACAGATACGCAGTATTTT
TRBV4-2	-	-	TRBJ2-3	CASSRGASSTDTQYF	TGTGCCAGCAGCCGCGGGGCCTCTAGCACAGATACGCAGTATTTT
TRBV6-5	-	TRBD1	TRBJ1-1	CASSYLPGQRFAEAFF	TGTGCCAGCAGTTATTTGCCGGGACAGCGTTTCGCTGAAGCTTTCTTT
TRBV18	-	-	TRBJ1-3	CASSPGGYSGNTIYF	TGTGCCAGCTCACCGGGGGGCTACTCTGGAAACACCATATATTTT
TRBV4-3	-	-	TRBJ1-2	CASSLYRQDSGYTF	TGCGCCAGCAGCCTATATAGACAGGACTCTGGCTACACCTTC
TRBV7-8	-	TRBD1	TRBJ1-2	CASSAYRQGGRDGYTF	TGTGCCAGCAGCGCGTACCGACAGGGGGGAAGGGATGGCTACACCTTC
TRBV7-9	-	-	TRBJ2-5	CASSRGGGETQYF	TGTGCCAGCAGCCGAGGGGGTGGGGAGACCCAGTACTTC
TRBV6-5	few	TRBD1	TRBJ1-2	CASSRDRGKGGYTF	TGTGCCAGCAGTCGGGACAGGGGGAAGGGTGGCTACACCTTC
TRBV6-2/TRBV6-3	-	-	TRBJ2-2	CASGRGTDNTGELFF	TGTGCCAGCGGCCGGGGAACAGACAACACCGGGGAGCTGTTTTTT
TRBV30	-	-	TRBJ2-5	CAWLSLAGQGPQYF	TGTGCCTGGCTGTCCCTGGCCGGTCAGGGGCCCCAGTACTTC
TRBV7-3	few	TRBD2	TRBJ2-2	CASSLMGGSNTGELFF	TGTGCCAGCAGCTTAATGGGGGGGTCGAACACCGGGGAGCTGTTTTTT
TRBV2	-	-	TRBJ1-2	CASRGRNYGYTF	TGTGCCAGCAGAGGACGGAACTATGGCTACACCTTC
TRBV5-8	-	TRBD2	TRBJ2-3	CASPEPPLGRVTDTQYF	TGTGCCAGCCCCGAACCACCACTAGGGAGGGTCACAGATACGCAGTATTTT
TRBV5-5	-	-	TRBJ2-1	CASSSGHRSYNEQFF	TGTGCCAGCAGCTCGGGACACCGCTCCTACAATGAGCAGTTCTTC
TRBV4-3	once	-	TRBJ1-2	CASSQDNQGNYGYTF	TGCGCCAGCAGCCAAGATAATCAGGGAAACTATGGCTACACCTTC
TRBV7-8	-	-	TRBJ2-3	CASSPTGSLSTDTQYF	TGTGCCAGCAGCCCCACGGGGAGCCTTAGCACAGATACGCAGTATTTT
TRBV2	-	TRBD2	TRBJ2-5	CASRSILWTSGQETQYF	TGTGCCAGCAGGTCCATCTTGTGGACTAGCGGCCAAGAGACCCAGTACTTC
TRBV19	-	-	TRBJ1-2	CASRTPNYGYTF	TGTGCCAGTAGGACCCCTAACTATGGCTACACCTTC
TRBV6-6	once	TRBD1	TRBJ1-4	CASITGQGTNEKLFF	TGTGCCAGCATCACCGGACAGGGGACTAATGAAAAACTGTTTTTT
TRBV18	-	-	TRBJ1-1	CASSPSRIEAFF	TGTGCCAGCTCACCGTCGCGGATAGAAGCTTTCTTT
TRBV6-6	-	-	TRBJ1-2	CASSRPDNYGYTF	TGTGCCAGCAGCCGCCCGGATAACTATGGCTACACCTTC
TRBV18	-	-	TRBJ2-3	CASARDGPTDTQYF	TGTGCCAGCGCCCGGGACGGGCCCACAGATACGCAGTATTTT
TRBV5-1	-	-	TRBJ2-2	CASSSYQDGSNTGELFF	TGCGCCAGCAGCTCGTATCAAGACGGTTCGAACACCGGGGAGCTGTTTTTT
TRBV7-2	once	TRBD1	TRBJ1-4	CASSKDRGNEKLFF	TGTGCCAGCAGCAAGGACAGGGGAAATGAAAAACTGTTTTTT
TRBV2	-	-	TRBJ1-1	CASSELPAAFF	TGTGCCAGCAGTGAACTGCCGGCAGCTTTCTTT
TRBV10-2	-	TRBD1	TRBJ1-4	CASSGAYRGWEKLFF	TGCGCCAGCAGTGGTGCGTACAGGGGATGGGAAAAACTGTTTTTT
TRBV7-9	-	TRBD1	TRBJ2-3	CASSPGQGLLADTQYF	TGTGCCAGCAGCCCTGGACAGGGCCTACTGGCGGATACGCAGTATTTT
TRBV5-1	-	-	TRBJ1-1	CASSPGPLEAASPF	TGCGCCAGCAGCCCGGGTCCACTTGAGGCAGCTTCGCCATTT
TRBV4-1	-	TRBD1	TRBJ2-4	CASSQRQGASIQYF	TGCGCCAGCAGCCAACGACAGGGTGCGAGCATTCAGTACTTC
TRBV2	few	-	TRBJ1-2	CASSARPGSPNYGYTF	TGTGCCAGCAGCGCAAGACCCGGATCCCCTAACTATGGCTACACCTTC
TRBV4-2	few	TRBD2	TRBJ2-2	CASSQGGLLRGRGELFF	TGTGCCAGCAGCCAAGGGGGACTACTTCGGGGGAGAGGGGAGCTGTTTTTT
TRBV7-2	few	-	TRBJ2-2	CASSPTTTGELFF	TGTGCCAGCAGCCCTACGACCACCGGGGAGCTGTTTTTT
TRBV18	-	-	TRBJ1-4	CASSPGGEREKLFF	TGTGCCAGCTCACCTGGGGGCGAGCGAGAAAAACTGTTTTTT
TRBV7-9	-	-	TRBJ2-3	CASSLMEGDTQYF	TGTGCCAGCAGCTTAATGGAGGGTGATACGCAGTATTTT
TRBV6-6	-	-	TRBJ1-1	CASSYSAGLAEAFF	TGTGCCAGCAGTTACTCGGCGGGACTCGCTGAAGCTTTCTTT
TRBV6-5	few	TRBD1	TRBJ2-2	CASSNDRGHTGELFF	TGTGCCAGCAGCAACGACAGGGGTCATACCGGGGAGCTGTTTTTT
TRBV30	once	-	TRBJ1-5	CAWSVGRDQPQHF	TGTGCCTGGAGTGTTGGCAGGGATCAGCCCCAGCATTTT
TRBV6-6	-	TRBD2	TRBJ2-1	CASSYSQERGGQFF	TGTGCCAGCAGTTACTCCCAGGAGCGGGGGGGTCAGTTCTTC
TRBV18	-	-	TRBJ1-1	CASSGDLNTEAFF	TGTGCCAGCTCAGGGGACCTGAACACTGAAGCTTTCTTT
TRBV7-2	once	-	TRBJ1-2	CASSYSPGVSYGYTF	TGTGCCAGCAGTTATTCCCCCGGGGTTTCCTATGGCTACACCTTC
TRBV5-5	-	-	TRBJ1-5	CVSSSWGIGNQPQHF	TGTGTCAGCAGCTCCTGGGGTATTGGCAATCAGCCCCAGCATTTT
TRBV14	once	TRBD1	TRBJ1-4	CASSRGTGLEKLFF	TGTGCCAGCAGTCGGGGGACAGGATTAGAAAAACTGTTTTTT
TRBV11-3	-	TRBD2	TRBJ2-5	CASSPGLADTYQETQYF	TGTGCCAGCAGCCCGGGACTAGCGGATACGTACCAAGAGACCCAGTACTTC
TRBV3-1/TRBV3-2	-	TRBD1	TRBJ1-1	CASDRGGNGEAFF	TGTGCCAGCGATCGAGGGGGCAATGGTGAAGCTTTCTTT
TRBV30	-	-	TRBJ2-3	CAWKGRTVPNTDTQYF	TGTGCCTGGAAGGGACGGACGGTGCCTAACACAGATACGCAGTATTTT
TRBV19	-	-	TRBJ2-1	CASSSRNEQFF	TGTGCCAGTAGTTCAAGGAATGAGCAGTTCTTC
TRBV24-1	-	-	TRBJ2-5	CATSDHRGFQETQYF	TGTGCCACCAGTGATCACCGGGGCTTCCAAGAGACCCAGTACTTC
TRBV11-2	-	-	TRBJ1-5	CASSSSPQGNQPQHF	TGTGCCAGCAGCTCCTCGCCCCAGGGAAATCAGCCCCAGCATTTT
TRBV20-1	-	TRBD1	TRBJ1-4	CSASSGTANEKLFF	TGCAGTGCTAGTTCGGGGACAGCTAATGAAAAACTGTTTTTT
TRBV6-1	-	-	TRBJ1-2	CASSDRVGPYGYTF	TGTGCCAGCAGTGACAGGGTTGGTCCCTATGGCTACACCTTC
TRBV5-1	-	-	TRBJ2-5	CARKTRQETQYF	TGCGCCCGCAAGACGCGCCAAGAGACCCAGTACTTC
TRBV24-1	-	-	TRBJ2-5	CATSGPEVQETQYF	TGTGCCACCAGCGGCCCAGAGGTCCAAGAGACCCAGTACTTC
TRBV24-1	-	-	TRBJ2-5	CATSDSRGPAGTQYF	TGTGCCACCAGTGATTCCCGGGGCCCGGCGGGGACCCAGTACTTC